The next 8 T cell receptor beta chains were all read from a single sample in a study of OX40 agonist ivuxolimab in advanced cancers. Using immunoSEQ multiplex PCR, the repertoire was profiled, and TCRdb retains in-frame clones only, with some absent. The sample includes 80,000 to 100,000 clones, around 91% seen only once; the top ten take around 1.6%. Source: CD4+ or CD8+ T cells sorted from blood, taken in a trial of the OX40 agonist ivuxolimab. Every receptor here comes from an adult with an advanced solid tumor such as melanoma, head and neck, liver or kidney cancer.

The rearrangement joins TRBV7-2 to TRBJ2-2; 11 bases map to TRBD2. V was pared by 3 bases and J by 6 bases, with 9 bases of the junction left unmatched. CDR3 length: 17 residues. Germline V CDR1 and CDR2: SGHTA, FQGNSA. The CDR3 nucleotides read TGTGCCAGCAGCTTCACTAGCGGGAGAGGATTGGCCGGGGAGCTGTTTTTT. Its protein product is CASSFTSGRGLAGELFF. Drawing the rest from reference TRBV7-2 and TRBJ2-2, the complete variable domain is GAGVSQSPSNKVTEKGKDVELRCDPISGHTALYWYRQSLGQGLEFLIYFQGNSAPDKSGLPSDRFSAERTGGSVSTLTIQRTQQEDSAVYLCASSFTSGRGLAGELFFGEGSRLTVL.

The chain recombines TRBV19 with TRBJ2-1, with 12 bases matching TRBD2. V lost 5 bases and J lost 8; bases outside the gene matches: 4. Germline CDR1 and CDR2: LNHDA and SQIVND (reference sequence). This CDR3 is 14 amino acids long. The CDR3 is CASSLGLAGDEQFF. In DNA form, the CDR3 reads TGTGCCAGTAGTTTGGGACTAGCGGGTGATGAGCAGTTCTTC.

The V and J genes are TRBV11-3 and TRBJ2-1; the match to TRBD2 covers 8 bases. The J segment lost 2 bases and the V segment lost 5 bases, leaving 11 bases of the junction unmatched. CDR1 is SGHNT and CDR2 is YENEEA in the germline V gene. The CDR3 contains 17 residues. The CDR3 region has the DNA TGTGCCAGCAGCCTCGGGGCTAGCGGGTACGCCTACAATGAGCAGTTCTTC. Translation gives CASSLGASGYAYNEQFF.

The rearrangement uses TRBV7-9 and TRBJ1-5; TRBD1 matches at 9 bases. V was pared by 6 bases and J by 0 bases, with 9 bases of the junction left unmatched. This CDR3 contains 17 residues. Germline CDR1 and CDR2: SEHNR and FQNEAQ (reference sequence). The CDR3 reads CASSFTGTGSSNQPQHF. The CDR3 DNA sequence: TGTGCCAGCAGTTTTACCGGGACAGGGTCTAGCAATCAGCCCCAGCATTTT. The full variable domain, completed using reference TRBV7-9 and TRBJ1-5, is DTGVSQNPRHKITKRGQNVTFRCDPISEHNRLYWYRQTLGQGPEFLTYFQNEAQLEKSRLLSDRFSAERPKGSFSTLEIQRTEQGDSAMYLCASSFTGTGSSNQPQHFGDGTRLSIL.

The V and J genes are TRBV18 and TRBJ2-3, with TRBD1 identical over 7 bases. J was trimmed by 5 bases and V by 2 bases; bases with no gene match: 1. The CDR3 contains 13 residues. From germline, CDR1 is KGHSH and CDR2 LQKENI. The CDR3 nucleotides are TGTGCCAGCTCACCAGGGACAGAAGATACGCAGTATTTT. Amino acid sequence: CASSPGTEDTQYF.

This chain joins TRBV4-1 and TRBJ2-2; D remains unclear. The CDR3 spans 11 residues. Germline V gives CDR1 MGHRA, CDR2 YSYEKL. The V end lost 4 bases, the J end lost 7 bases, and 4 bases lay between the germline ends. DNA for the CDR3: TGCGCCAGCAGCCGGAGCGGGGAGCTGTTTTTT. Translated, it gives CASSRSGELFF.

CDR3 region: CASSYSGTPKQFF. The CDR3 bases are TGTGCCAGCAGTTACTCAGGGACGCCGAAGCAGTTCTTC. The J gene is TRBJ2-1, the V gene TRBV6-5; D may match TRBD1 or TRBD2 (5 bases each). This CDR3 has 13 amino acids. Trimming cost V 0 bases and J 11 bases, with 11 bases left between them. Germline loops: CDR1 MNHEY, CDR2 SVGAGI.

The rearrangement links TRBV15 to TRBJ2-7, with TRBD2 identical over 7 bases. The V segment lost 0 bases and the J segment 7 bases; nucleotides outside the gene matches: 12. Germline V gene data show CDR1 as LNHNV and CDR2 as YYDKDF (reference sequence). The CDR3 has 16 residues. CDR3 amino acids: CATSRDVGRAIVEQYF. The CDR3 bases are TGTGCCACCAGCAGAGATGTAGGGAGGGCTATAGTGGAGCAGTACTTC.